The present T cell receptor (beta chain) was sequenced within a study of shared clonotypes between healthy human individuals. V lost 7 bases and J lost 3, with 13 bases in between. Germline lookup yields CDR1 WSHSY and CDR2 SAAADI. The CDR3 loop spans 14 amino acids. Deep was the level used in running the assay. Several immunoSEQ 96-well plates shared each subset's DNA, each plate a replicate. Produced via immunoSEQ multiplex PCR; TCRdb's table is partial and in-frame only. The table includes approximately 500,000 clones, about 79% detected once. Each unsorted sample relied on roughly 90 million PBMCs as its source of genomic DNA.

The chain has TRBV10-2 and TRBJ2-4; possibly TRBD1 for D (5 bases). The source of this sequence is a woman aged 40 to 50 in good health. Some clones in this sample may be carry-over from other donors' samples. Sequenced sample: PBMCs. Here the CDR3 DNA reads TGCGCCAGCACTTCGGCAGGGATCAAAAACATTCAGTACTTC. Translation: CASTSAGIKNIQYF.